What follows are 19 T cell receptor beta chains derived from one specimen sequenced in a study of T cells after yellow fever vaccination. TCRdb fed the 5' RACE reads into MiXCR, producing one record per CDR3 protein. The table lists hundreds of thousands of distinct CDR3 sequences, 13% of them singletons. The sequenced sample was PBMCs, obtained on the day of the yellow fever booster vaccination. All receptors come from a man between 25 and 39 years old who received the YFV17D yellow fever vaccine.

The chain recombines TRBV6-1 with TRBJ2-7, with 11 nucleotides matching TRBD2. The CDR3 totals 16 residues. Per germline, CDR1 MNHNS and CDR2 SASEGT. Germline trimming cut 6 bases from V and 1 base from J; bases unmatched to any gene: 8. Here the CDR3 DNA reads TGTGCCAGCAGCCCCCATTCTAGCGGGAGGTCCTACGAGCAGTACTTC. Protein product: CASSPHSSGRSYEQYF.

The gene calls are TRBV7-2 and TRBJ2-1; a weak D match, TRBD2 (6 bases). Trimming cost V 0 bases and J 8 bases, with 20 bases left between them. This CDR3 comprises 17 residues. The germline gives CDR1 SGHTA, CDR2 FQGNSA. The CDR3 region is CASSLAFQMGGGYEQFF. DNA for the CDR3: TGTGCCAGCAGCTTAGCTTTCCAGATGGGGGGTGGCTATGAGCAGTTCTTC.

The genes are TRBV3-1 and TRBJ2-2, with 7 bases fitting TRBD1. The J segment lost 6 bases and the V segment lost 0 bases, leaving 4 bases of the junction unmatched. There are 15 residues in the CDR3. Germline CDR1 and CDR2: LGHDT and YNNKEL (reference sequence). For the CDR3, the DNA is TGTGCCAGCAGCCAAGAAGGGGGCGGGTCCGGGGAGCTGTTTTTT. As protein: CASSQEGGGSGELFF.

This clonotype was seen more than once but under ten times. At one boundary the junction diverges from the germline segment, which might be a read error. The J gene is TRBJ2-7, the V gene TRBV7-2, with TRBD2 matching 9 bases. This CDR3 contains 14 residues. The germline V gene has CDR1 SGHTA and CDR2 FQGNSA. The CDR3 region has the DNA TGTGCCAGCAGCTGGACTAGCGCCTCCCACGAGCAGTACTTC. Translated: CASSWTSASHEQYF.

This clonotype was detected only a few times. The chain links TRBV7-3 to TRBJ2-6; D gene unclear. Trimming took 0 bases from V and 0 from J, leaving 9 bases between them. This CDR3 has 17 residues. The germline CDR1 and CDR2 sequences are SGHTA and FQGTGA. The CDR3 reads CASSLTSQSSGANVLTF. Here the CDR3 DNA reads TGTGCCAGCAGCTTAACGAGTCAGTCCTCTGGGGCCAACGTCCTGACTTTC. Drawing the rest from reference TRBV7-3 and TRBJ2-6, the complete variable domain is GAGVSQTPSNKVTEKGKYVELRCDPISGHTALYWYRQSLGQGPEFLIYFQGTGAADDSGLPNDRFFAVRPEGSVSTLKIQRTERGDSAVYLCASSLTSQSSGANVLTFGAGSRLTVL.

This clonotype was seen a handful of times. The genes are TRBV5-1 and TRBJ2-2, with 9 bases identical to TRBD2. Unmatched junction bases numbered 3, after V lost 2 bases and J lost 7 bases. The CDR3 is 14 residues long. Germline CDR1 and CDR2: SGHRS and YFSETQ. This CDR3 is CASSLVAGDGELFF. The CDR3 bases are TGCGCCAGCAGCTTAGTAGCGGGAGACGGGGAGCTGTTTTTT.

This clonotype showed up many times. Written as DNA, the CDR3 is TGTGCCAGCAGTACCACTTCCCAAGAGGGAAGTCACGAGCAGTACTTC. This translates into CASSTTSQEGSHEQYF. V is TRBV27 and J is TRBJ2-7, with D possibly being TRBD2 (5 bases). The germline gives CDR1 MNHEY, CDR2 SMNVEV (reference sequence). V lost 5 bases to trimming and J lost 5 bases, with 22 bases between them. The CDR3 has 16 residues.

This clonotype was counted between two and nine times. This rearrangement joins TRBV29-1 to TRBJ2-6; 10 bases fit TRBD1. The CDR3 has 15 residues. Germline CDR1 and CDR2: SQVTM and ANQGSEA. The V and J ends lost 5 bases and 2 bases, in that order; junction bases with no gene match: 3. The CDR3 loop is CSVSTGGAGANVLTF. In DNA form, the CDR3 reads TGCAGCGTTTCGACAGGGGGCGCTGGGGCCAACGTCCTGACTTTC.

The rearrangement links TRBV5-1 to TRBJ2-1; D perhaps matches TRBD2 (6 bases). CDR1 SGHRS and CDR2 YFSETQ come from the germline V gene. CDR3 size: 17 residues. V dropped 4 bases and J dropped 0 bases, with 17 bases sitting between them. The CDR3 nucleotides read TGCGCCAGCAGCCAGGTCCCCATCGGGGGCTCCTACAATGAGCAGTTCTTC. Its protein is CASSQVPIGGSYNEQFF.

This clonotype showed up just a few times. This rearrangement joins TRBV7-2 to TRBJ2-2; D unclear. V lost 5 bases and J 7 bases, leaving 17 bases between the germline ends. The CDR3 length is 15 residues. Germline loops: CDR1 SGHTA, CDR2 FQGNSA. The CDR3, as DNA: TGTGCCAGCAGCCCGTCCGAAGGCGGAATCGGGGAGCTGTTTTTT. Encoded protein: CASSPSEGGIGELFF. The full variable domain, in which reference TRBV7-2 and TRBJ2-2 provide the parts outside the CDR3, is GAGVSQSPSNKVTEKGKDVELRCDPISGHTALYWYRQSLGQGLEFLIYFQGNSAPDKSGLPSDRFSAERTGGSVSTLTIQRTQQEDSAVYLCASSPSEGGIGELFFGEGSRLTVL.

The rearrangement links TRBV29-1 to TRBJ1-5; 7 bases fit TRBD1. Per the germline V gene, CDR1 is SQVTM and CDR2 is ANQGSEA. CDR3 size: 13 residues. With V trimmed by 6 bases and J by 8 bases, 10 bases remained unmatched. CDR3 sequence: CSVTTGDGEPQHF. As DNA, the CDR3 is TGCAGCGTAACAACAGGGGATGGTGAGCCCCAGCATTTT.

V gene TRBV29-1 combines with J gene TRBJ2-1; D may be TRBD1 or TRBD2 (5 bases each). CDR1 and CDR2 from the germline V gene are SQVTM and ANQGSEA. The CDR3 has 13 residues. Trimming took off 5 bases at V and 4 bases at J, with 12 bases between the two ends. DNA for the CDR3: TGCAGCGTTAAATGGGACCATTACAATGAGCAGTTCTTC. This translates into CSVKWDHYNEQFF.

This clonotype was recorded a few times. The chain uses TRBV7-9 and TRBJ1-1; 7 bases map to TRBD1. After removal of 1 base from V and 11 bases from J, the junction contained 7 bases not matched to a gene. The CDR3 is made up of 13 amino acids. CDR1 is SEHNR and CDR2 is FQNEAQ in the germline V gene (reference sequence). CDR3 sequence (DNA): TGTGCCAGCAGCTTAGAAGGGGGCTTTCTGGCTTTCTTT. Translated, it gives CASSLEGGFLAFF.

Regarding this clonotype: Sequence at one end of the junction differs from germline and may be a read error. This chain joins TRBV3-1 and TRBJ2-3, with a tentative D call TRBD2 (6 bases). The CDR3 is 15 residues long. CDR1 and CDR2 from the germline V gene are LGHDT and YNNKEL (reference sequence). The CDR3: CACSQGDSTTDTQYF. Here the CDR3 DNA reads TGTGCCTGCAGCCAAGGGGACTCGACCACAGATACGCAGTATTTT.

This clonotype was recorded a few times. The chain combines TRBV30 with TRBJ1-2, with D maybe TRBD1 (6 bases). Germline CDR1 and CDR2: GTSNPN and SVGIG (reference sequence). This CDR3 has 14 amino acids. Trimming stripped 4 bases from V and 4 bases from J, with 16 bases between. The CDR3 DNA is TGTGCCTGGACCTCCTGGAGGGGGTCCTATGGCTACACCTTC. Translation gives CAWTSWRGSYGYTF.

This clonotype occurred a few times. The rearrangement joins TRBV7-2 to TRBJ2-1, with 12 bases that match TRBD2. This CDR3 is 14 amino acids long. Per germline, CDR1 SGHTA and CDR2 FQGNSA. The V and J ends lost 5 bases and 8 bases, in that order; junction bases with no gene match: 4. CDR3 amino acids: CASSETSGSDEQFF. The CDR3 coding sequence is TGTGCCAGCAGCGAGACTAGCGGGAGCGATGAGCAGTTCTTC.

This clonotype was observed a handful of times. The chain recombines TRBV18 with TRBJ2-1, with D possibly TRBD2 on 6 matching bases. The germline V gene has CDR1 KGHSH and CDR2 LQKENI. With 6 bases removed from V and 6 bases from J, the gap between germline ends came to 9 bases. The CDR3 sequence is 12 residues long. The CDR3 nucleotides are TGTGCCAGCTCGGGGGGACTCAATGAGCAGTTCTTC. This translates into CASSGGLNEQFF.

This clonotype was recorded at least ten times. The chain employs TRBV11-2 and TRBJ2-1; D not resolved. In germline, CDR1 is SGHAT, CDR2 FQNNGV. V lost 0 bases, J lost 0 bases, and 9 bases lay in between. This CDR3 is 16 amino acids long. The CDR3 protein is CASSLDGWSSYNEQFF. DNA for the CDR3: TGTGCCAGCAGCTTAGATGGTTGGAGCTCCTACAATGAGCAGTTCTTC.

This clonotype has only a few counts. Written as DNA, the CDR3 is TGCAGTGCTATGCCGACTAGCGGATCCTACGAGCAGTACTTC. It specifies CSAMPTSGSYEQYF. The chain links TRBV20-1 to TRBJ2-7, with 9 bases matching TRBD2. V was clipped by 4 bases and J by 1 base; unmatched bases: 5. Germline V CDR1 and CDR2: DFQATT, SNEGSKA (reference sequence). The CDR3 is made up of 14 amino acids.